This TCR beta chain was found in a study of regulatory T cells in long-lasting Graves disease. The study's findings and limits: There was favoring of TRBV28, TRBJ1-2 and TRBJ2-5 in persistent disease. Thyroid tissue went unexamined; only peripheral blood was analyzed. Those with persistent disease had in common more public clonotypes (around 2,500) than new patients (more than 900).

For TCR beta, libraries came from iRepertoire HTBI primers and Arm-PCR of CDR3 regions. Via MiXCR, TCRdb re-called the multiplex PCR reads, giving one row per CDR3 protein. The sample lists roughly 450,000 distinct CDR3 sequences; 20% were seen once. Time point described: persistent/refractory GD, antithyroid drugs over 5 years with positive TRAb. Following extraction of RNA from PBMCs, that RNA was used to make the TCR library. The guidelines of the American Thyroid Association were the basis for diagnosing Graves' disease. This CDR3 comprises 14 residues. V shed 1 base and J shed 6 bases, with 10 bases lying between them. Germline CDR1 is SGHRS and CDR2 is YFSETQ. In regard to this clonotype: Its antigen remains unidentified.

The J gene is TRBJ2-2, the V gene TRBV5-1, with D perhaps given as TRBD1 or TRBD2 (5 bases each). This clonotype was obtained from a female donor with Graves disease. The input for sequencing was peripheral blood mononuclear cells (PBMCs), taken when the disease was refractory, from a patient treated with antithyroid drugs. The CDR3 coding sequence is TGCGCCAGCAGCTTGACCGGGGCTGCCGGGGAGCTGTTTTTT. This sequence encodes CASSLTGAAGELFF.